Reported below is one TCR beta chain. The antigen is undetermined. Losses at the gene ends were 6 bases for V and 7 bases for J; bases not matched to a gene: 5. Germline V gives CDR1 SNHLY, CDR2 FYNNEI. The CDR3 has 13 amino acids. The data are from a study of T-cell memory formation after mild COVID-19. Study-level background: TCR clustering was largely donor specific.

The TCR alpha and TCR beta cDNA libraries, bearing sample barcodes and UMIs, were generated by 5'RACE using constant-segment primers. In TCRdb, the 5' RACE reads were re-called with MiXCR into one record per CDR3 protein. Of approximately 350,000 distinct CDR3 sequences listed, 10% to 15% are singletons. Overall study findings and caveats: CD4/CD8 balance characterized clones contracting day 15 to 85, and CD4+ skew characterized later expanders.

This clonotype was sampled from a man between 18 and 35 years old who had mild COVID-19 (a few samples of this study predate the infection). Cell type and time point are not known. Sequences were obtained from PBMCs or a T cell subset sorted from them (not recorded which). The genes are TRBV2 and TRBJ1-5; 8 bases agree with TRBD1. The CDR3 DNA follows: TGTGCCAGCAGGACAGGGGCAAACCAGCCCCAGCATTTT. Protein product: CASRTGANQPQHF.